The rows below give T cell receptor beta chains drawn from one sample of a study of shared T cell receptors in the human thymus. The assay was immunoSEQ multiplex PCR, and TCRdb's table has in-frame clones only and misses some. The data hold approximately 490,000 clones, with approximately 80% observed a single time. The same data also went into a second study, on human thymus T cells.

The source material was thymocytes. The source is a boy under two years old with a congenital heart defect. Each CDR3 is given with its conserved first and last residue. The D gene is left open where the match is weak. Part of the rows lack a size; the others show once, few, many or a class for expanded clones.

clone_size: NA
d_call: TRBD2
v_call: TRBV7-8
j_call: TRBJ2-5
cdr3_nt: TGTGCCAGCAGTCCTAGCGGGAGGGCTCGGGAGACCCAGTACTTC
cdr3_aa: CASSPSGRARETQYF

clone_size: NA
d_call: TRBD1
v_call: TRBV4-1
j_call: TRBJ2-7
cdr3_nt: TGCGCCAGCAGCCGGGACAGGGTTAGCGAGCAGTACTTC
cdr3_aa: CASSRDRVSEQYF

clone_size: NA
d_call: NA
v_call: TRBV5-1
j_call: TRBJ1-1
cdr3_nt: TGCGCCAGCAGCTTGGCAGGGGAAACCACTGAAGCTTTCTTT
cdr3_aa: CASSLAGETTEAFF

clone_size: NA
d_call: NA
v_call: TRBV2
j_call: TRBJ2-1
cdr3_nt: TGTGCCAGCAGGGAAGACCAGGGTCTGGGTGAGCAGTTCTTC
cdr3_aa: CASREDQGLGEQFF

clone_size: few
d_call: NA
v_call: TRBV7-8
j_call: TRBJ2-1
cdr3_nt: TGTGCCAGCAGCTTAGGGGCTACTCATTACAATGAGCAGTTCTTC
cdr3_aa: CASSLGATHYNEQFF

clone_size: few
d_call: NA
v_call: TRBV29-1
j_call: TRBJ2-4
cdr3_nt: TGCAGCGTTGTAGGGGCGTGGGGTGGGAACATTCAGTACTTC
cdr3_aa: CSVVGAWGGNIQYF

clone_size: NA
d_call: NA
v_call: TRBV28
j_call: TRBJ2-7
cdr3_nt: TGTGCCAGCAGTTCTGCGAACCCCTACGAGCAGTACTTC
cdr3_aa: CASSSANPYEQYF

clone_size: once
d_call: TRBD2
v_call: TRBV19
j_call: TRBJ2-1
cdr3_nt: TGTGCCAGTAGTACCTACCTCGATAGCGGGAGGGCCTACAATGAGCAGTTCTTC
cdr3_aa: CASSTYLDSGRAYNEQFF

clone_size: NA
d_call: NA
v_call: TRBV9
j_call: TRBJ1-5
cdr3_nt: TGTGCCAGCAGCGTAGATGGCAGCAATCAGCCCCAGCATTTT
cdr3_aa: CASSVDGSNQPQHF

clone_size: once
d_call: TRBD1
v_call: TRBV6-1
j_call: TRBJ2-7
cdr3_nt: TGTGCCAGCAGGAGGCATGACAGGGGACCCTACGAGCAGTACTTC
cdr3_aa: CASRRHDRGPYEQYF

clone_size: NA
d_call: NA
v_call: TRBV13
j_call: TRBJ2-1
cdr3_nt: TGTGCCAGCAGCTTAGCGGGAAGCTCCTACAATGAGCAGTTCTTC
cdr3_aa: CASSLAGSSYNEQFF

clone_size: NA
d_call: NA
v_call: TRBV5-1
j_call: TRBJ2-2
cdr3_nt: TGCGCCAGCAGCTTGGTCCCAGGGTGGCTCCCGGGGGAGCTGTTTTTT
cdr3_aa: CASSLVPGWLPGELFF

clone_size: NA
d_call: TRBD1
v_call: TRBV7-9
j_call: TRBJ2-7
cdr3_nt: TGTGCCAGCAGCCCGCGGACAGGGGGCTCCTACGAGCAGTACTTC
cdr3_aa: CASSPRTGGSYEQYF

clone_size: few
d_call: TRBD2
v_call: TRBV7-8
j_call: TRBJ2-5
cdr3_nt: TGTGCCAGCAGCACATCCGGGACTAGCGGAAAAGAGACCCAGTACTTC
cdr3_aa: CASSTSGTSGKETQYF

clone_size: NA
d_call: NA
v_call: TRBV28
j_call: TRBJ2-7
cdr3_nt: TGTGCCAGCAGTTTATGTGTCCCCCCATCCTACGAGCAGTACTTC
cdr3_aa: CASSLCVPPSYEQYF

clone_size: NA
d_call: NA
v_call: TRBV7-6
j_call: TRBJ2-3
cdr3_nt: TGTGCCAGCAGCTTAGTGGTCAGGGGAAACACAGATACGCAGTATTTT
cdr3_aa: CASSLVVRGNTDTQYF

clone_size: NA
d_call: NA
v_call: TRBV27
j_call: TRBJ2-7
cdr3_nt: TGTGCCAGCAGTCTGGCCGGGGAGAAACGGTACGAGCAGTACTTC
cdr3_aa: CASSLAGEKRYEQYF

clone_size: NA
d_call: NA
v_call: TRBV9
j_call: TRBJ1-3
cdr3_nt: TGTGCCAGCAGCCCAACGGCCGCCAGGAACACCATATATTTT
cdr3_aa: CASSPTAARNTIYF

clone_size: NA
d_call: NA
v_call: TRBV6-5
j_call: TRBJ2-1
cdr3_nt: TGTGCCAGCAGTTATCTGGCGGTCTCCTACAATGAGCAGTTCTTC
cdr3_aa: CASSYLAVSYNEQFF

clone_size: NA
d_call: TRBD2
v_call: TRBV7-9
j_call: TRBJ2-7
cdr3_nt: TGTGCCAGCAGCCCGAAGCAGCGGGAGGGTTACGAGCAGTACTTC
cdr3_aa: CASSPKQREGYEQYF

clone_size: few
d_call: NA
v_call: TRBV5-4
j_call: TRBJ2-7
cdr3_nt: TGTGCCAGCAGCTTGGGAAGCGGCAACGAGCAGTACTTC
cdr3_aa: CASSLGSGNEQYF

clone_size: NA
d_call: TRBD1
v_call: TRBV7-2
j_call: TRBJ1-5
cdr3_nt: TGTGCCAGCAGCTTAGCAGGGGGCTGGAATCAGCCCCAGCATTTT
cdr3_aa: CASSLAGGWNQPQHF

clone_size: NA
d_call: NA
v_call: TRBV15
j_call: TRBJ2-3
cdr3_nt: TGTGCCACCAGCTTTCGGGACACCTCTAGCACAGATACGCAGTATTTT
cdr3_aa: CATSFRDTSSTDTQYF

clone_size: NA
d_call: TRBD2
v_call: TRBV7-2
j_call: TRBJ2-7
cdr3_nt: TGTGCCAGCAGCATCCCGGCTAGCGGGAGTTCTTCCGAGCAGTACTTC
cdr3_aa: CASSIPASGSSSEQYF

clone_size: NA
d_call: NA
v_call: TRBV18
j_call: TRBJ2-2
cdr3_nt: TGTGCCAGCTCTCCCCCGGGACAACTAGGGGGAACCGGGGAGCTGTTTTTT
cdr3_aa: CASSPPGQLGGTGELFF

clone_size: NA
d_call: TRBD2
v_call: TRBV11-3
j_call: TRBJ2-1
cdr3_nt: TGTGCCAGCAGCTTATCTGTCGGGACTAGCGCCTACAATGAGCAGTTCTTC
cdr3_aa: CASSLSVGTSAYNEQFF

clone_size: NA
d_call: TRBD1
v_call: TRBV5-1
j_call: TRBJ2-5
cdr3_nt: TGCGCCAGCAGCCCCTCGGGCCCATGTAGGGGGCGGCAGGAAGAGACCCAGTACTTC
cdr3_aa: CASSPSGPCRGRQEETQYF

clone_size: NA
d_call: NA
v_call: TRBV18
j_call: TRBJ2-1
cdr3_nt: TGTGCCAGCTCACCGTCCGGGGATGAGCAGTTCTTC
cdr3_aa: CASSPSGDEQFF

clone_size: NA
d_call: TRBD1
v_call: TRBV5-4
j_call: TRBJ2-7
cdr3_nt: TGTGCCAGCAGCCGCCGGGACAGATACGAGCAGTACTTC
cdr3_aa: CASSRRDRYEQYF

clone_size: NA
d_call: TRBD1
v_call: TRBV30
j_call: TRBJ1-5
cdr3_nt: TGTGCCTGGAGTGTAGGGACAGGGGGCGCGGACAATCAGCCCCAGCATTTT
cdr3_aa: CAWSVGTGGADNQPQHF

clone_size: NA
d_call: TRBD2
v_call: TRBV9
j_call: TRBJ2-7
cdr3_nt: TGTGCCAGCAGCGTAGAGGCTAGCGGGAGGGCCGCGGTGTCCTACGAGCAGTACTTC
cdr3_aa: CASSVEASGRAAVSYEQYF

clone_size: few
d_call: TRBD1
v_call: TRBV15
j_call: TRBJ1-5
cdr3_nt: TGTGCCACCAGCAGAGATGAAGAGGGACAGGGAGGCAATCAGCCCCAGCATTTT
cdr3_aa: CATSRDEEGQGGNQPQHF

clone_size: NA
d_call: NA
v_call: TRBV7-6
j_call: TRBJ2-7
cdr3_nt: TGTGCCAGCAGCTCTAACCCAAATTCAAACCGGGACTCCAGATACGAGCAGTACTTC
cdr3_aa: CASSSNPNSNRDSRYEQYF

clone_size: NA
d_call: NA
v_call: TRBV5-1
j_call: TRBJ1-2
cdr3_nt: TGCGCCAGCAGCTTGGCCGGAGGCAGGGGTTATTATGGCTACACCTTC
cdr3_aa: CASSLAGGRGYYGYTF

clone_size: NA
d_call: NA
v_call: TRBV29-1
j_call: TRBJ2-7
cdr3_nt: TGCAGCGCTGTGTCTGACAGGTTTACCTACGAGCAGTACTTC
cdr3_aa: CSAVSDRFTYEQYF

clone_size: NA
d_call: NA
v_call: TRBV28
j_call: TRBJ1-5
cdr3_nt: TGTGCCAGCAGTGGTATCAGGAGAGGGAAAAATCAGCCCCAGCATTTT
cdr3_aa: CASSGIRRGKNQPQHF

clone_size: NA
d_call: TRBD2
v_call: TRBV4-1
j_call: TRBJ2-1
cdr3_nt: TGCGCCAGCAGCCAAGTTACTAGCGGGAGGGCCAGCCGAATCAATGAGCAGTTCTTC
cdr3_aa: CASSQVTSGRASRINEQFF

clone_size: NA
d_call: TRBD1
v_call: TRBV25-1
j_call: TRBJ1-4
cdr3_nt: TGTGCCAGCGGACAGGGCCTTAATGAAAAACTGTTTTTT
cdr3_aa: CASGQGLNEKLFF

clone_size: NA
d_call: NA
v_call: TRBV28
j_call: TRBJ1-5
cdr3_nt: TGTGCCAGCAGTCTCCATGGACAGCGCAATCAGCCCCAGCATTTT
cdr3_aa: CASSLHGQRNQPQHF

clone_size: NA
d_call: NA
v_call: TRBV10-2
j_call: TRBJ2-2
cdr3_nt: TGCGCCAGCAGTGAGGGAGAGGGGAACACCGGGGAGCTGTTTTTT
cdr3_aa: CASSEGEGNTGELFF